The T cell receptor (beta chain) under discussion was sequenced for a study of T cells in Graves' hyperthyroidism and ophthalmopathy. Study outcomes and limitations: Ophthalmopathy and stable hyperthyroidism were separated by a 13 V-J model.

The CDR3 runs 16 residues. The germline CDR1 and CDR2 sequences are MNHNS and SASEGT. Between the trimmed V and J ends, which lost 7 bases and 1 base, there was a span of 17 bases. This clonotype was recorded a few times. Its antigen remains unknown. The investigators amplified TCR beta CDR3 regions from RNA transcripts. TCR CDR3 underwent first-round RT-PCR with the HTBI primer set. TCRdb redid the calling of the multiplex PCR reads with MiXCR, one entry per CDR3 protein. Of roughly 350,000 distinct CDR3 sequences in the sample, around 15% were seen once. Subjects with ophthalmopathy showed a Clinical Activity Score no lower than 3, a NOSPECS grade no lower than 4, and a duration shorter than 3 months. The diagnoses drew upon clinical symptoms, serum thyroxine and TRAb, thyroid ultrasound and orbital computed tomography. PBMCs were obtained from approximately 9.2 ml fresh peripheral blood.

The V and J genes are TRBV6-1 and TRBJ2-4; possibly TRBD2 for D (7 bases). Sequenced input: blood. The source is a woman between 40 and 50 years old with Graves' ophthalmopathy. The CDR3 DNA sequence: TGTGCCAGCAACCAGAGGGGGGGCGCCGCCAAAAACATTCAGTACTTC. It yields the protein CASNQRGGAAKNIQYF.